This TCR beta chain was sequenced for a study of T cell changes during pregnancy in multiple sclerosis. This table comes from immunoSEQ multiplex PCR, and its TCRdb copy is limited to in-frame clones, with some not included. The sample shows about 93,000 clones, about nine tenths of them seen only once. The sample here was peripheral blood, taken after pregnancy. The sequence was obtained from a female donor in good health, enrolled as a control in a pregnancy study.

CDR3 nucleotide sequence: TGTGCCAGCTCACAGGGGTCTCTAGATGGCTACACCTTC. This codes for CASSQGSLDGYTF. V gene TRBV18 combines with J gene TRBJ1-2, with D perhaps TRBD1 (5 bases). CDR3 size: 13 residues. CDR1 is KGHSH and CDR2 is LQKENI in the germline V gene. Trimming pared 4 bases from V and 6 bases from J, leaving 12 bases between.